This record covers a single T cell receptor beta chain. Its antigen is unknown. The entry originates in a study of radiotherapy plus CTLA-4 blockade in lung cancer. Study-level background: Objective responses arose in 18% of patients, and 31% experienced disease control. Findings and limits, study-wide: Alongside interferon-beta, early blood T cell clone dynamics were reportedly the best predictor of response. Peripheral blood showed expansion of tumor-derived TCR clones after radiotherapy and ipilimumab.

From germline, CDR1 is LNHNV and CDR2 YYDKDF (reference sequence). Trimming removed 2 bases from V and 7 bases from J; junction bases left unmatched: 12. The CDR3 length is 17 residues. Here immunoSEQ multiplex PCR was the method, and the copy in TCRdb shows in-frame clones only, minus some. The sample contains roughly 54,000 clones, around 80% of which appear only once. The chain uses TRBV15 and TRBJ2-7, with TRBD1 matching 12 bases. The source is a human donor with non-small cell lung cancer who had a partial response to radiotherapy plus ipilimumab. The material was peripheral blood, obtained from a patient treated with radiotherapy plus ipilimumab. CDR3 protein: CATSRTHLRDRGREQYF. Written as DNA, the CDR3 is TGTGCCACCAGCAGAACTCACCTCCGGGACAGGGGGCGTGAGCAGTACTTC. The variable domain in full, completed from reference TRBV15 and TRBJ2-7, reads DAMVIQNPRYQVTQFGKPVTLSCSQTLNHNVMYWYQQKSSQAPKLLFHYYDKDFNNEADTPDNFQSRRPNTSFCFLDIRSPGLGDTAMYLCATSRTHLRDRGREQYFGPGTRLTVT.